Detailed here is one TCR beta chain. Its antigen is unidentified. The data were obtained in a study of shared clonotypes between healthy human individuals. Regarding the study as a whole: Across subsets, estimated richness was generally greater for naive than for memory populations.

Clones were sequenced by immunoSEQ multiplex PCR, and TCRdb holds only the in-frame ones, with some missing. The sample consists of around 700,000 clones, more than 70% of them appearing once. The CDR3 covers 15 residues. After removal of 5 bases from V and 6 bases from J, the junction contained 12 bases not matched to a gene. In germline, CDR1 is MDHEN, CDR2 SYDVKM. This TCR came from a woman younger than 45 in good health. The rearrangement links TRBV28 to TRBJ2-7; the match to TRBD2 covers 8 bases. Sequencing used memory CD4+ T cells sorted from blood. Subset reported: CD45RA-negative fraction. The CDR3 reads CASSPIAGNIGEQYF. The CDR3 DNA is TGTGCCAGCAGTCCTATAGCGGGAAATATTGGCGAGCAGTACTTC.